These 30 T cell receptor beta chains were sequenced from one sample in a study of identifying expanded T cells in peripheral blood. Method: immunoSEQ multiplex PCR; TCRdb's copy keeps in-frame clones and lacks some. The table records some 91,000 clones, approximately 88% of them present only once. The specimen sequenced was blood. These receptors were taken from a person aged 18-70 years in good health.

The gene calls are TRBV5-1 and TRBJ2-5; 8 bases fit TRBD1. Trimming cost V 4 bases and J 8 bases; bases outside gene matches: 13. The CDR3 is 15 residues long. Germline assignment: CDR1 SGHRS and CDR2 YFSETQ. The CDR3 DNA sequence: TGCGCCAGCAGCCTTCCGGGACAGGTTGGGTTCACCCAGTACTTC. It specifies CASSLPGQVGFTQYF.

V usage is TRBV28 and J usage is TRBJ1-3, with a tentative D call TRBD1 (5 bases). V dropped 7 bases and J dropped 0 bases, with 13 bases sitting between them. Germline V lookup: CDR1 MDHEN, CDR2 SYDVKM. The CDR3 extends over 15 amino acids. CDR3 sequence: CASMVSGDSGNTIYF. The CDR3 nucleotides read TGTGCCAGCATGGTTTCGGGGGACTCTGGAAACACCATATATTTT.

The rearrangement links TRBV4-2 to TRBJ2-7; unclear D gene. Trimming pared 4 bases from V and 6 bases from J, leaving 19 bases between. This CDR3 is built from 15 residues. Germline V lookup: CDR1 LGHNA, CDR2 YNFKEQ. As DNA, the CDR3 is TGTGCCAGCAGCCCCGGCCTAGAACCGGCCCGCGAGCAGTACTTC. Its translation is CASSPGLEPAREQYF.

The chain joins TRBV13 to TRBJ1-1; the D gene is possibly TRBD1 (5 bases). The CDR3 has 15 amino acids. The germline V gene encodes CDR1 PRHDT and CDR2 FYEKMQ (reference sequence). V was shortened by 5 bases and J by 3 bases, with 16 bases between the two germline ends. CDR3 amino acids: CASSHQFREHTEAFF. In nucleotides, the CDR3 is TGTGCCAGCAGCCACCAATTCAGGGAGCACACTGAAGCTTTCTTT.

The J gene is TRBJ2-3, the V gene TRBV7-2; D is unclear. This CDR3 contains 14 residues. The germline V gene has CDR1 SGHTA and CDR2 FQGNSA. The V end was cut by 1 base, the J end by 4 bases, with 9 bases between. For the CDR3, the DNA is TGTGCCAGCAGCTTAGGGGGATTAGCAGATACGCAGTATTTT. This translates into CASSLGGLADTQYF. Full variable domain (missing parts from reference TRBV7-2 and TRBJ2-3): GAGVSQSPSNKVTEKGKDVELRCDPISGHTALYWYRQSLGQGLEFLIYFQGNSAPDKSGLPSDRFSAERTGGSVSTLTIQRTQQEDSAVYLCASSLGGLADTQYFGPGTRLTVL.

This clone was detected only a few times. V is TRBV4-2 and J is TRBJ2-7; weak D call: TRBD2 (6 bases). V was cut by 1 base and J by 2 bases, with 15 bases left in between. The CDR3 contains 16 residues. Germline loops: CDR1 LGHNA, CDR2 YNFKEQ. In DNA, the CDR3 is TGTGCCAGCAGCCAAGGTTCCAGCGGGCTAGCCTACGAGCAGTACTTC. Its protein is CASSQGSSGLAYEQYF.

In this sample, this clone turned up a few times. This chain joins TRBV5-6 and TRBJ1-4; 7 bases fit TRBD1. V lost 3 bases to trimming and J lost 5 bases; unmatched junction nucleotides: 4. CDR1 is SGHDT, CDR2 YYEEEE, per germline. There are 14 residues in the CDR3. The CDR3, as DNA: TGTGCCAGCAGCTATTGGACAGGAAATGAAAAACTGTTTTTT. This translates into CASSYWTGNEKLFF.

The chain recombines TRBV4-2 with TRBJ1-1; unclear D gene. Germline V CDR1 and CDR2: LGHNA, YNFKEQ. The CDR3 runs to 13 residues. Between the trimmed V and J ends, which lost 0 bases and 11 bases, there was a span of 13 bases. CDR3 residues: CASSQDRGGGAFF. CDR3 DNA sequence: TGTGCCAGCAGCCAAGATCGGGGAGGTGGGGCTTTCTTT.

The chain recombines TRBV18 with TRBJ2-1; D ambiguous. Germline V gene lookup returns CDR1 KGHSH and CDR2 LQKENI. The V and J ends lost 2 bases and 5 bases respectively, with 4 bases between them. The CDR3 extends over 12 amino acids. The CDR3, as DNA: TGTGCCAGCTCACCAGGGGACAATGAGCAGTTCTTC. Amino acids: CASSPGDNEQFF.

CDR3 protein: CASSRSHSSGELFF. The DNA for the CDR3 is TGTGCCAGCAGTCGATCTCATTCGTCCGGGGAGCTGTTTTTT. The chain couples TRBV11-2 to TRBJ2-2, with D unclear. CDR3 length equals 14 residues. In germline, CDR1 is SGHAT, CDR2 FQNNGV. V lost 6 bases and J 6 bases, leaving 14 bases between the germline ends. Using reference TRBV11-2 and TRBJ2-2 for the parts outside the CDR3, the full variable domain is EAGVAQSPRYKIIEKRQSVAFWCNPISGHATLYWYQQILGQGPKLLIQFQNNGVVDDSQLPKDRFSAERLKGVDSTLKIQPAKLEDSAVYLCASSRSHSSGELFFGEGSRLTVL.

The V call is TRBV29-1, the J call TRBJ2-1; 8 nucleotides match TRBD2. The CDR3 runs 14 residues. Germline loops: CDR1 SQVTM, CDR2 ANQGSEA. Here the CDR3 reads CALRKAGGGYEQFF. CDR3 bases: TGCGCGCTAAGGAAGGCGGGAGGAGGTTATGAGCAGTTCTTC.

The chain uses TRBV30 and TRBJ1-2, with a weak D call TRBD1 (5 bases). CDR1 is GTSNPN and CDR2 is SVGIG in the germline V gene (reference sequence). The CDR3 has 22 amino acids. The ends were cut back, 2 bases at V and 2 bases at J, with 36 bases in the middle. The CDR3, as DNA: TGTGCCTGGAGTCCTTACGGGGGGACGGCGCTGGGTGGAGGAATAGCCAACTATGGCTACACCTTC. Protein sequence: CAWSPYGGTALGGGIANYGYTF.

Only one count was recorded for this clone. The genes are TRBV4-3 and TRBJ2-3, with TRBD2 identical over 9 bases. Per germline, CDR1 LGHNA and CDR2 YSLEER. The CDR3 runs to 20 residues. The junction had 17 bases not matched to a gene; V was cut back by 1 base and J by 3 bases. CDR3 region: CASSQALGWGLAGRTDTQYF. The CDR3 DNA is TGCGCCAGCAGCCAAGCCCTGGGCTGGGGTCTAGCGGGAAGGACAGATACGCAGTATTTT.

The V and J genes are TRBV30 and TRBJ1-4; TRBD1 agrees at 9 bases. Losses at the gene ends were 6 bases for V and 0 bases for J; bases not matched to a gene: 8. Germline CDR1 and CDR2: GTSNPN and SVGIG (reference sequence). CDR3 length equals 16 residues. Written as DNA, the CDR3 is TGTGCCTGTACTCACAGGGGGCTTTCAACTAATGAAAAACTGTTTTTT. This sequence encodes CACTHRGLSTNEKLFF.

The chain uses TRBV27 and TRBJ1-2, with a possible D match to TRBD1 (5 bases). V was trimmed by 5 bases and J by 2 bases, leaving 24 bases between them. CDR1 is MNHEY, CDR2 SMNVEV, per germline (reference sequence). This CDR3 is built from 18 residues. The CDR3 DNA follows: TGTGCCAGCAGTCGGGGGACGGGTCTTTCCCTTTTAAACTATGGCTACACCTTC. It yields the protein CASSRGTGLSLLNYGYTF.

The rearrangement uses TRBV2 and TRBJ2-5, with D possibly matching TRBD1 (6 bases). V was clipped by 6 bases and J by 1 base, with 15 bases between them. Germline values: CDR1 SNHLY, CDR2 FYNNEI. This CDR3 region has 15 residues. The CDR3 here is CASRGVRGSQETQYF. In DNA, the CDR3 is TGTGCCAGCAGGGGGGTCAGGGGTTCCCAAGAGACCCAGTACTTC.

A remark on this clone: Other DNA sequences in this sample translate to the same CDR3. This chain connects TRBV10-3 to TRBJ1-5; a weak D match, TRBD1 (5 bases). CDR1 and CDR2 from the germline V gene are ENHRY and SYGVKD. Deletions cut 5 bases from V and 4 bases from J, with 6 bases between. CDR3 size: 12 residues. The CDR3 sequence: CAISQGNQPQHF. As DNA, the CDR3 is TGTGCCATCAGTCAGGGAAATCAGCCCCAGCATTTT.

V gene TRBV5-6 combines with J gene TRBJ2-3; a weak D match, TRBD2 (6 bases). V shed 2 bases and J shed 0 bases, with 16 bases lying between them. The CDR3 extends over 17 amino acids. Germline V gives CDR1 SGHDT, CDR2 YYEEEE. CDR3 DNA: TGTGCCAGCAGCTTCCGGAAGCGGGCAACTAGCACAGATACGCAGTATTTT. This sequence encodes CASSFRKRATSTDTQYF.

The chain employs TRBV20-1 and TRBJ2-7; tentatively, D is TRBD2 (6 bases). The CDR3 sequence is 11 residues long. V dropped 3 bases and J dropped 7 bases, with 10 bases sitting between them. Germline V gene lookup returns CDR1 DFQATT and CDR2 SNEGSKA (reference sequence). DNA of the CDR3: TGCAGTGCTAGGGAGGAGGGAGAGCAGTACTTC. This codes for CSAREEGEQYF.

J is TRBJ2-5 and V is TRBV27; the D gene is possibly TRBD2 (6 bases). Germline V lookup: CDR1 MNHEY, CDR2 SMNVEV (reference sequence). Trimming stripped 3 bases from V and 2 bases from J, with 13 bases between. This CDR3 has 15 amino acids. Here the CDR3 reads CASSFAGPQQETQYF. CDR3 coding DNA: TGTGCCAGCAGTTTTGCGGGACCCCAGCAAGAGACCCAGTACTTC.

CDR3 protein: CASSEGGSGNTIYF. In nucleotides, the CDR3 is TGTGCCAGCAGTGAAGGGGGCTCTGGAAACACCATATATTTT. V gene TRBV6-1 combines with J gene TRBJ1-3; D unclear. Germline lookup yields CDR1 MNHNS and CDR2 SASEGT. The CDR3 is 14 amino acids. The V end was cut by 1 base, the J end by 0 bases, with 4 bases between.

J is TRBJ1-5 and V is TRBV19, with TRBD1 as a possible D gene (6 bases). This CDR3 region has 17 residues. V lost 8 bases and J lost 4, with 24 bases in between. Per germline, CDR1 LNHDA and CDR2 SQIVND (reference sequence). The CDR3 DNA sequence: TGTGCCAGTGGTCTAAGGCGGGCCACAGGGACTAATCAGCCCCAGCATTTT. It yields the protein CASGLRRATGTNQPQHF.

The chain employs TRBV27 and TRBJ2-3; D remains ambiguous. Trimming took 2 bases from V and 5 from J, leaving 8 bases between them. This CDR3 spans 13 amino acids. The germline gives CDR1 MNHEY, CDR2 SMNVEV (reference sequence). DNA for the CDR3: TGTGCCAGCAGTTTACAGGCTGAAGATACGCAGTATTTT. This encodes CASSLQAEDTQYF.

By share, this clone ranks as medium-sized. The chain couples TRBV29-1 to TRBJ1-2; D unclear. V dropped 0 bases and J dropped 7 bases, with 3 bases sitting between them. The length of the CDR3 is 10 residues. Looked up from germline, CDR1 is SQVTM and CDR2 is ANQGSEA. The CDR3, as DNA: TGCAGCGTTGAAGAAGTTGGCTACACCTTC. Translating gives CSVEEVGYTF.

The genes are TRBV25-1 and TRBJ2-7; 7 bases agree with TRBD2. CDR3 length: 14 amino acids. With V trimmed by 9 bases and J by 3 bases, 11 bases remained unmatched. The germline V gene has CDR1 MGHDK and CDR2 SYGVNS. This CDR3 reads CASRSTGEGYEQYF. CDR3 nucleotides: TGTGCCAGTAGGTCGACGGGGGAGGGCTACGAGCAGTACTTC.

V gene TRBV7-9 combines with J gene TRBJ1-2, with D hard to call. V was cut by 3 bases and J by 3 bases, with 20 bases left in between. CDR1 and CDR2 (germline): SEHNR, FQNEAQ (reference sequence). This CDR3 comprises 17 residues. CDR3 region: CASSFKLPPKLDYGYTF. The CDR3, as DNA: TGTGCCAGCAGCTTTAAGCTCCCCCCGAAACTCGACTATGGCTACACCTTC.

This chain connects TRBV28 to TRBJ2-1; 15 nucleotides align to TRBD2. CDR3 length: 19 residues. Germline CDR1 is MDHEN and CDR2 is SYDVKM. J was trimmed by 0 bases and V by 7 bases; bases with no gene match: 10. The DNA for the CDR3 is TGTGCCAGCACCTCGAGGACTAGCGGGAGGGCCCTCTCCTACAATGAGCAGTTCTTC. This sequence encodes CASTSRTSGRALSYNEQFF.

The rearrangement links TRBV6-4 to TRBJ2-2; TRBD1 matches at 8 bases. Germline values: CDR1 MRHNA, CDR2 SNTAGT. V dropped 6 bases and J dropped 5; count of bases not matched to a gene: 5. This CDR3 has 14 residues. CDR3 loop: CASRGQGYTGELFF. DNA for the CDR3: TGTGCCAGCAGAGGACAGGGTTATACCGGGGAGCTGTTTTTT.

This clone was seen a single time. The rearrangement links TRBV25-1 to TRBJ2-1; D gene unclear. The CDR3 is 14 amino acids. Per the germline V gene, CDR1 is MGHDK and CDR2 is SYGVNS. V was trimmed by 5 bases and J by 0 bases, leaving 8 bases between them. Here the CDR3 reads CASSYPNSYNEQFF. The CDR3 DNA sequence: TGTGCCAGCAGTTATCCGAACTCCTACAATGAGCAGTTCTTC. The full variable domain, completed using reference TRBV25-1 and TRBJ2-1, is EADIYQTPRYLVIGTGKKITLECSQTMGHDKMYWYQQDPGMELHLIHYSYGVNSTEKGDLSSESTVSRIRTEHFPLTLESARPSHTSQYLCASSYPNSYNEQFFGPGTRLTVL.

The sample holds a few counts of this clone. The CDR3 sequence is CASSLMGQGAGQPQHF. CDR3 in DNA: TGTGCCAGCAGTTTAATGGGACAGGGGGCCGGGCAGCCCCAGCATTTT. The genes are TRBV28 and TRBJ1-5; 12 bases agree with TRBD1. The CDR3 has 16 amino acids. Unmatched junction bases numbered 6, after V lost 2 bases and J lost 7 bases. The germline CDR1 and CDR2 sequences are MDHEN and SYDVKM.